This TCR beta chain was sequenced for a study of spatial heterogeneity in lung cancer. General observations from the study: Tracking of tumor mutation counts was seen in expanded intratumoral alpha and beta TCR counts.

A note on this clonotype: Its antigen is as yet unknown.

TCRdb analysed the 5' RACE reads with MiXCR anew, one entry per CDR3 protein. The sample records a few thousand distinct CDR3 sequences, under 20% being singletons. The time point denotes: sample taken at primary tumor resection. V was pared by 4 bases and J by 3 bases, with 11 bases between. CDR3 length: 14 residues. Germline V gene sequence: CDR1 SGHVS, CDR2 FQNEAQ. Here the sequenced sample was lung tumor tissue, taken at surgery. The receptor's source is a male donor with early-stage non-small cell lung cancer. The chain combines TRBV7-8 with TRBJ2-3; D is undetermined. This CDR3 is CASSYLRMTDTQYF. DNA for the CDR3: TGTGCCAGCAGCTACCTTCGGATGACAGATACGCAGTATTTT.